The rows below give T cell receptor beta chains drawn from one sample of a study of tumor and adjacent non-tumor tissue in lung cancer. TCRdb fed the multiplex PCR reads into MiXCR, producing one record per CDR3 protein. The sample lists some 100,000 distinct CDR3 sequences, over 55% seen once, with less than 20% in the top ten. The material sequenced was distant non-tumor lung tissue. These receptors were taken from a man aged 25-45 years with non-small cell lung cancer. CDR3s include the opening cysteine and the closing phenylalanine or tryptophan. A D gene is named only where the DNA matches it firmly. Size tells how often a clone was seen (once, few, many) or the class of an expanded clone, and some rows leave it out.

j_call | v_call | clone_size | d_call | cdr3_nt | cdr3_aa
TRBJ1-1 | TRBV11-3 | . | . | TGTGCCAGCAGCACCCCTAAAGGCAGTGAAGCTTTCTTT | CASSTPKGSEAFF
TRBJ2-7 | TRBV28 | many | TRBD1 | TGTGCCAGCAGAGCCCGACAGGGTCAAACCTACGAGCAGTACTTC | CASRARQGQTYEQYF
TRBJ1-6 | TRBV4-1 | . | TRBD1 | TGCGCCAACAGCCAGCTCCGGGACAGGGCCACACCCCTCCACTTT | CANSQLRDRATPLHF
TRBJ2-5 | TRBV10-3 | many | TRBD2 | TGTGCCATCAGTGGGGGGGGGACCCAGTACTTC | CAISGGGTQYF
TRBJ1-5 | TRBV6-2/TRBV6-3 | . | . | TGTTCCACCGATCGACAGTCAAGCAATCGGCCCCAGCATTTT | CSTDRQSSNRPQHF
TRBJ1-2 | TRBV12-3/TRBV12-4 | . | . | TGTACCAGCAGTTTCCACAGGGTGCCTCCATATGGCTACACCTTC | CTSSFHRVPPYGYTF
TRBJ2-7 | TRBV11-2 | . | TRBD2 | TGTGTCAGCAACCGAATAGCGGGGGGAACCTACGAGCAGTACTTC | CVSNRIAGGTYEQYF
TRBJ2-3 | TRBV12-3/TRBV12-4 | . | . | TGTGCCAACAGCCCCCCACTTATAGGAGATACGCAGTATTTT | CANSPPLIGDTQYF
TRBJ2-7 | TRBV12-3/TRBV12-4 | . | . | TGTGTCAGCAGTTTACAGGACGAGCAGTACTTC | CVSSLQDEQYF
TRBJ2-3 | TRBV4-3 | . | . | TGCGCCAGCAGCCCGTCAGTGGGGAGCACAGATACGCGGTATTTT | CASSPSVGSTDTRYF
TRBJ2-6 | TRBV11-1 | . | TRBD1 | TGTGCCAGCATCCCCAGGGACAGGCTACTCTGGGCCAACGTCCTGACGTTC | CASIPRDRLLWANVLTF
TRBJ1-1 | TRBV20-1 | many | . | TGCAGTGCTAGAGTAGGACAGAAGAACACTGAAGCTTTCTTT | CSARVGQKNTEAFF
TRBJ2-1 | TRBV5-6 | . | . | TGTGCCAGCAGCTTAGTCCTAGCGCACAATGAGCAGTTCTTC | CASSLVLAHNEQFF
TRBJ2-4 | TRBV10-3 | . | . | TGTGCTATCAGTGCCCGGGAAGAGGCGGGAAACATTCAGTACTTC | CAISAREEAGNIQYF
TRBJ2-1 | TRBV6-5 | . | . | TGTCCCAGCAGTCCAGAGGTTGAGCAGTTCTTC | CPSSPEVEQFF
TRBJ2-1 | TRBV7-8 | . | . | TGTGTCAGCAGCGCACAAGATAATGAGCAGTTCTTC | CVSSAQDNEQFF
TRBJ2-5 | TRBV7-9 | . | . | TGTGTCAGCAGCATGAGACAGGCCATGCAAGAGACCCAGTACTTC | CVSSMRQAMQETQYF
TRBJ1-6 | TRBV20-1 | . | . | TGCAGTACACCAAAACAGGGCGGGCTAGATAATTCACCCCTCCACTTT | CSTPKQGGLDNSPLHF
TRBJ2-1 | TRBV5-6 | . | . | TGTGTCAGCAGCTTCCGTACGACAGGTCACTACAATGAGCAGATCTTC | CVSSFRTTGHYNEQIF
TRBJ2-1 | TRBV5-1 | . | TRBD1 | TGCGCCAGCAGCACTGGGACAGGGGCCTCCTACAATGAGCAGTTCTTC | CASSTGTGASYNEQFF
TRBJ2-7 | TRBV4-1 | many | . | TGCGCCAGCAGCCAAGAGTCACAGGGAGGTTACGAGCAGTACTTC | CASSQESQGGYEQYF
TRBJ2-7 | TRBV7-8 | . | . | TGTGCCAGGAGCTTAGGATTGGAATTTAGCCCCTACGAGCAGTACTTC | CARSLGLEFSPYEQYF
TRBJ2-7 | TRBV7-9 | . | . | TGTGCCAGCAGCTCGGCTAGCGTCGCGCAGTACTTC | CASSSASVAQYF
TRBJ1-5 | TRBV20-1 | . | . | TGCAGTGCTGGAGCGGGCAAGGGCAGTCAGCCCCAGCATTTT | CSAGAGKGSQPQHF
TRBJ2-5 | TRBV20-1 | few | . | TGCAGTGCTAGAGGGCAGATAGAGACCCAGTACTTC | CSARGQIETQYF
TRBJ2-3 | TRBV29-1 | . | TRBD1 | TGCAGCGCCGGTCCTACCGGACAGGGGGCTAGCACAGATACTCAGTATTTT | CSAGPTGQGASTDTQYF
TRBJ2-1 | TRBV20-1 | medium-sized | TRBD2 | TGCAGTGCTAGAATAGCGGGGACCTACAATGAGCAGTTCTTC | CSARIAGTYNEQFF
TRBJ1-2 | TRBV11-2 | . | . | TGTGCTAGGAGCTTAACAAGGGTAAATGGCTACACCTTC | CARSLTRVNGYTF
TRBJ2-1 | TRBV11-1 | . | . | TGTCCCAGCAACTTAGACCAGGCAGGACCCAATGAACAGTTCTTC | CPSNLDQAGPNEQFF
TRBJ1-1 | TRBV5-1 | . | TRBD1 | TGCGTCAGCAGCTTGGAGCCAGGGGGTGGCACTGAAGCTTTCTTT | CVSSLEPGGGTEAFF
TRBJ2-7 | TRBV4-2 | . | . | TGTGCCAGCAGCCAAGTCGAAGGAAGCTCCTACGAGCAGTACTTC | CASSQVEGSSYEQYF
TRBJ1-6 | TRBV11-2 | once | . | TGTACCAGCAGCTTAGTGGGCGACAGCTATTTACCCTTCCTCTTT | CTSSLVGDSYLPFLF
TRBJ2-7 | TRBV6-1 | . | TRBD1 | TGTGCCAGAAGAGCTACAGGGGGTTTAGACTACGAGCAGTACTTT | CARRATGGLDYEQYF
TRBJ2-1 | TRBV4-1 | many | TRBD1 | TGCGCCAGCAGCCCCCCAGGGGGCCACTACAATGAGCAGTTCTTC | CASSPPGGHYNEQFF
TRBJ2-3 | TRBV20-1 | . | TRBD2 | TGCAATGCTCTCACCCTGAAGCCTGGGACGAGCGGGGGGAAGGTTAGCACAGATACGCAGTATTTT | CNALTLKPGTSGGKVSTDTQYF
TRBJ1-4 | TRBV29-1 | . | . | TGCAGGGTCTTGGCTGCAACTAATGAAAAACTGTTTTTC | CRVLAATNEKLFF
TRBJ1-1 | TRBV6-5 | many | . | TGTGCCAGCAGTTACGGGGGAAAGGAAGCTTTCTTT | CASSYGGKEAFF
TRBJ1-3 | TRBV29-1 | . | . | TGCAGCGATGTATCAGGAAACACCATATATTTT | CSDVSGNTIYF
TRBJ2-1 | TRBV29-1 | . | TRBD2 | TGCAGCGTTCTACCTAGCGGGAGGAACAATGAGCAGTTCTTC | CSVLPSGRNNEQFF
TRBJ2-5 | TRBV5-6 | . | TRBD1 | TGTGCCAGCAGTGTACAGGGGAGCTATGGGACCCTGTACTTC | CASSVQGSYGTLYF
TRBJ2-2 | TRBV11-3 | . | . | TGCGCCAGCAGTCTATACACGGGGACCGGGGAGCTGTCTTTT | CASSLYTGTGELSF
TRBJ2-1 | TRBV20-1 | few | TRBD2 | TGCAGTGCCCTGACCGGGACTAGCGTTCTCCAGCAGTTCTTC | CSALTGTSVLQQFF
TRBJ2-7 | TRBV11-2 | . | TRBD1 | TGTGCCAGCAGCATAACCGGGACAGGGGGCGGCGAGCAGTACTTC | CASSITGTGGGEQYF
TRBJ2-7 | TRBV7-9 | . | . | TGTGCCAGCAGCATAAGGGCCTGGGGCGAGAGTTCCGAGCAGTACTTC | CASSIRAWGESSEQYF
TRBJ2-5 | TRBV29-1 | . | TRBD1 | TGCAGCGTTGCGGGACAGGGATTGGAGACCCAGTATTTC | CSVAGQGLETQYF
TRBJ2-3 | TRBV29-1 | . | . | TGCAGCATTGAAGTGATGTCCACAGATACGCAGTATTTT | CSIEVMSTDTQYF
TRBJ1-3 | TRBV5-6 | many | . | TGTGCCAACCCCGGGGTGCCTGGAAACACCATATATTTT | CANPGVPGNTIYF
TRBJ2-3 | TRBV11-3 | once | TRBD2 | TGTGCCAGCAACCTAAGGTCTAGCGGTATCACAGGTACGCAGTATTTT | CASNLRSSGITGTQYF
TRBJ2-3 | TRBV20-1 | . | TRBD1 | TGCAGCGATAGGGGGCTGAGCGGCACAGATACGCAGTATTTT | CSDRGLSGTDTQYF
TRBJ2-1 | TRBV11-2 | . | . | TGTACCAGTAGCGATCTAGCGACAGCATACAATGAGCAGTTCTTC | CTSSDLATAYNEQFF
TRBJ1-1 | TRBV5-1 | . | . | TGCGCCACCCGCAACCCACAAGACACTGAAGCTTTCTTT | CATRNPQDTEAFF